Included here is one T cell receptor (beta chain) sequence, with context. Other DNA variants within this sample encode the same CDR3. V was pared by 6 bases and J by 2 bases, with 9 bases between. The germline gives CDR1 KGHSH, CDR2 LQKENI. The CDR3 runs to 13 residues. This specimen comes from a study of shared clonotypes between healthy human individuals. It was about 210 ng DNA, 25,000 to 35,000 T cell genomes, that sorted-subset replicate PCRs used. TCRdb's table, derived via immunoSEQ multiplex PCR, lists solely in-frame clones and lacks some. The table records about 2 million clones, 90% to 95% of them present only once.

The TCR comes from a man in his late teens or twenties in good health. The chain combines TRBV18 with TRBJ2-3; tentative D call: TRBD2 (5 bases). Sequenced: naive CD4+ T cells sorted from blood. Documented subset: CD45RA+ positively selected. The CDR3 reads CASSPDSTDTQYF. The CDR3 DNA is TGTGCCAGCTCGCCGGACTCCACAGATACGCAGTATTTT. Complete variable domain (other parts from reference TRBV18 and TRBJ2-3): NAGVMQNPRHLVRRRGQEARLRCSPMKGHSHVYWYRQLPEEGLKFMVYLQKENIIDESGMPKERFSAEFPKEGPSILRIQQVVRGDSAAYFCASSPDSTDTQYFGPGTRLTVL.